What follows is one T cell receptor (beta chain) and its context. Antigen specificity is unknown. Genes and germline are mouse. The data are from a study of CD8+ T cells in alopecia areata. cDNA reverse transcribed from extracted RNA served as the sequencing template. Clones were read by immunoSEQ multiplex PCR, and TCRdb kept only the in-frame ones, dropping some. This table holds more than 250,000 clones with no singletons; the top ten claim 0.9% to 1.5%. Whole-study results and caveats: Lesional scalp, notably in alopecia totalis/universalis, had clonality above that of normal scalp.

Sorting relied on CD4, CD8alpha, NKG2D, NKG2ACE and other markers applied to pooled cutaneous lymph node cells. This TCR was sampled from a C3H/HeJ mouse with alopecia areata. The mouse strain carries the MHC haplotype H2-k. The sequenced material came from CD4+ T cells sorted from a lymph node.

The part of the CDR3 DNA that was read is TGTGCCAGCAGCGGGGGGGGTGCAGAA. This gives the protein CASSGGGAE. The CDR3 reads in full as CASSGGGAETLYF. The V and J genes are TRBV5 and TRBJ2-3; 7 bases map to TRBD2. Coverage ceases 4 residues before the CDR3 finishes, and the germline J gene fills in the end. Trimming removed 5 bases from V and 1 base from J; junction bases left unmatched: 0. This CDR3 comprises 13 residues. Germline CDR1 reads LGHNA; CDR2 reads YNLKQL (reference sequence).